This T cell receptor (beta chain) was identified in a study of patients and donors after allogeneic stem cell transplantation. The V end lost 7 bases, the J end lost 4 bases, and 16 bases lay between the germline ends. Germline V gives CDR1 SNHLY, CDR2 FYNNEI. This CDR3 comprises 14 residues. TCRdb reanalysed the RT-PCR reads using MiXCR and keeps one entry per CDR3 protein. The table records 390,000 or so distinct CDR3 sequences, around 16% of them present only once. The sample taken for sequencing was blood, either unsorted or a sorted T cell fraction (not recorded which). The sequence came from a human donor who was either an allogeneic HSCT recipient or a stem cell or donor lymphocyte infusion donor (not recorded which). It is not recorded whose cells these are; they may come from a transplant donor. V is TRBV2 and J is TRBJ1-1; a weak D match, TRBD1 (5 bases). The CDR3 DNA follows: TGTGCCAGCATGGTGGCGGGGGTCGGCACTGAAGCTTTCTTT. Its translation is CASMVAGVGTEAFF.